This entry describes one T cell receptor beta chain. The antigen is unknown. This record belongs to a study of T cell responses to AZD1222 COVID-19 vaccine. Findings and caveats of the study: Clonal diversity was possibly underestimated, and the donors were mostly white British, with more females. Seropositivity was recorded at baseline in only 6 or 7 AZD1222 recipients. Repertoire collection took place solely once the T cell response had peaked.

Libraries were prepared by immunoSEQ multiplex PCR; TCRdb keeps only in-frame clonotypes and omits some of them. The profile covers around 190,000 clones, with roughly 94% appearing a single time and 1.6% taken by the ten largest. The sequence derives from an adult who received the AZD1222 COVID-19 vaccine. The sequencing used peripheral blood, collected 28 days after the second AZD1222 dose.

The CDR3, as DNA: TGTGCCAGCAGCCTCCGGGCGGGGGTCCAAGAGACCCAGTACTTC. It encodes CASSLRAGVQETQYF. The chain recombines TRBV7-2 with TRBJ2-5; 7 bases are a match to TRBD2. The V gene end was trimmed by 5 bases and the J gene end by 1 base; junction bases not matched to a gene: 7. This CDR3 has 15 residues. The germline CDR1 and CDR2 sequences are SGHTA and FQGNSA.